This TCR beta chain is from a study of monozygotic twins with inflammatory bowel disease (dated by TCRdb to the late 2010s). Context from the whole study: The full study comprised 30 or so monozygotic twin pairs: nine German pairs (four IBD-concordant, five IBD-discordant) and 19 IBD-discordant Danish pairs. Within discordant pairs, disease-associated traits were sought mainly by comparing IBD patients with their genetically identical healthy co-twins. Each individual had, on average, about 151 000 unique TCRalpha sequences and 181 000 unique TCRbeta sequences available for analysis.

From each donor, a roughly 2.7 ml peripheral blood sample was collected into PAXgene tubes and stored at -80 degrees C. Total RNA was isolated from whole blood with the PAXgene blood miRNA kit on an automated QIAcube, without T cell sorting. Peripheral blood from monozygotic twin pairs who were concordant or discordant for inflammatory bowel disease underwent deep TCRalpha and TCRbeta repertoire profiling using unique molecular barcoding. Smoking habits were recorded for all twin pairs, with individuals classified as current, former or never smokers. Receptors were amplified or captured by 5' RACE. Each TCR library was prepared from roughly 3,800 ng of total RNA. For each sample, cDNA was synthesized in eight separate reactions using SMARTScribe reverse transcriptase. During cDNA synthesis, unique molecular identifiers containing a 6-nucleotide sample barcode were introduced by template switching. Two nested PCRs of about 15 and 9 cycles amplified the TCRalpha and TCRbeta cDNA, and bead purification followed each PCR. Before amplification, the cDNA was treated with uracil DNA-glycosylase and purified using the QIAquick PCR purification kit. The second PCR added Illumina TruSeq-compatible adapters along with sample-specific barcodes. Library quality and concentration were assessed using TapeStation and Qubit, and roughly 5.5 ng of each library was pooled. The pooled libraries were sequenced with 2 x 100 bp reads and custom sequencing primers on an Illumina HiSeq2500 single-index Rapid Run. Processing in the source paper ran as follows. MiGEC version 1.2.6 was used for UMI-based consensus assembly to correct PCR and sequencing errors. MiXCR version 2.1.1 handled V(D)J alignment, clonotype assembly and CDR3 extraction. Normalisation of gene usage, clonotype sharing and MAIT/NKT TCR abundance was achieved by analysing the top 1000, 10 000 and 20 000 clonotypes per sample. Diversity was computed as the inverse Simpson index with the vegan R package after downsampling to 27 000 UMIs. Paired Mann-Whitney U tests were applied to discordant twin pairs, with Benjamini-Hochberg correction for multiple testing. Based on TCRdb reprocessing of the reads, there is one entry per CDR3 protein sequence, and DNA is missing. The V and J calls reflect TCRdb's pipeline rather than the authors' work. This specimen's table enumerates approximately 400,000 distinct CDR3 sequences. Approximately 2.3% of the sample rests with the top ten.

Note on this clonotype: Its antigen is not yet known.

Results and caveats for the whole study, not just this receptor: IBD patients had lower TCRbeta repertoire diversity, measured by the inverse Simpson index, than their healthy co-twins. The results gave no support for a single strong signal or clonotype linked to IBD. Because patients received different immunosuppressive treatments, the repertoires may have picked up extra background noise and variability between individuals. Distinction between different T cell subtypes could not be achieved in the analysis. Compared with healthy twins, IBD patients shared fewer clonotypes with other individuals, and the difference was most pronounced in patients with signs of disease activity. No difference in repertoire similarity was observed between concordant and discordant twins, possibly owing to limited statistical power.

There are 13 amino acids in the CDR3, from cysteine to phenylalanine inclusive. No nucleotide data were recorded. As encoded in the germline V gene, CDR1 is SQVTM while CDR2 is ANQGSEA. This TCR was recovered from a human donor with ulcerative colitis or Crohn's disease, or a healthy co-twin of an affected twin (not recorded which). The chain is made from TRBV29-1 and TRBJ2-3; TCRdb outputs TRBD2, but without DNA this stays unchecked. The sample was blood. The CDR3 sequence is CSVGSQGGDTQYF.